This T cell receptor beta chain was profiled in a study of T cell responses to AZD1222 COVID-19 vaccine. Comments on this clone: Its antigen is not known. At one end, the junction sequence differs from germline, possibly due to a read error.

The CDR3 is made up of 12 amino acids. The germline CDR1 and CDR2 sequences are LGHDT and YNNKEL (reference sequence). Clones were read by immunoSEQ multiplex PCR, and TCRdb kept only the in-frame ones, dropping some. Found here are roughly 200,000 clones, approximately 90% of them singletons; the top ten hold approximately 3.4%. Pooled together were second doses at about 4 or about 12 weeks. Study results and limitations: Spike-specific TCR depth and breadth grew after two AZD1222 doses. Most donors were white British, females outnumbered males, and clonal diversity was possibly underestimated. Repertoires were sampled only after the peak T cell response.

The receptor was isolated from an adult who received the AZD1222 COVID-19 vaccine. The sequencing here drew on peripheral blood, taken 28 days after the second AZD1222 dose. The rearrangement links TRBV3-1 (or the pseudogene TRBV3-2) to TRBJ2-3; 11 nucleotides match TRBD2. The CDR3 protein is CASSLSGTSGVF. The CDR3, as DNA: TGTGCCAGCAGCCTATCCGGGACTAGCGGAGTTTTT.